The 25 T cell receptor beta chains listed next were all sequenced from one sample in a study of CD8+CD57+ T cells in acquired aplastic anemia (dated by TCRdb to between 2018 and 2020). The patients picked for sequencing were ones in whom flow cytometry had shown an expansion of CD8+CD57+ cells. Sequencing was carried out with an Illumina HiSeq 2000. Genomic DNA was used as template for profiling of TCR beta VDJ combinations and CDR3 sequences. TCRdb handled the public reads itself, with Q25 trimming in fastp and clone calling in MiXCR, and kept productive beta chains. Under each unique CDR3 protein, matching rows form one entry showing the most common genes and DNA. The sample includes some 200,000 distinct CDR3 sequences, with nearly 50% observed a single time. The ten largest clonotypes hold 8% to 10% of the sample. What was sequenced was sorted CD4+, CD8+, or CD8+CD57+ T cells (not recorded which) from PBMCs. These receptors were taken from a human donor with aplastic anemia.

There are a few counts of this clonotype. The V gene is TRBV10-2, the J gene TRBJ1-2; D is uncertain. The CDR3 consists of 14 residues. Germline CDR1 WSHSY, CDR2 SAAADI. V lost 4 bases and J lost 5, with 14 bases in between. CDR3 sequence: CASSATPSLYGYTF. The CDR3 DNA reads TGCGCCAGCAGTGCCACACCCTCATTATATGGCTACACCTTC.

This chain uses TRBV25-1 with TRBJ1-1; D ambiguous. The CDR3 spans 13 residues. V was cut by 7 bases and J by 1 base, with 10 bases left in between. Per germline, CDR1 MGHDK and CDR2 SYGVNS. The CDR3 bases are TGTGCCAGCACCTCGCAGACGAACACTGAAGCTTTCTTT. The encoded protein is CASTSQTNTEAFF.

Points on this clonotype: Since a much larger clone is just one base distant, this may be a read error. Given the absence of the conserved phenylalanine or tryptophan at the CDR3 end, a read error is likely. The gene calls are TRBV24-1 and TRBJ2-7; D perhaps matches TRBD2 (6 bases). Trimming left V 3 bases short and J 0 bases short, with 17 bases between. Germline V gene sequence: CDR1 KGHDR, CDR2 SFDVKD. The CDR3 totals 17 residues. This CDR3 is CATSDILTGGSSYEQYS. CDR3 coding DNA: TGTGCCACCAGTGATATTCTGACCGGGGGAAGCTCCTACGAGCAGTACTCC.

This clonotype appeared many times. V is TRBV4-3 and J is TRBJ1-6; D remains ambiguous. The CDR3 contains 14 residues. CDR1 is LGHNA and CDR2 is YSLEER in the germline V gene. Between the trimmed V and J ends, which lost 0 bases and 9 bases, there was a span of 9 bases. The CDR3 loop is CASSQEVGSSPLHF. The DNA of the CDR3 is TGCGCCAGCAGCCAAGAAGTGGGGAGTTCACCCCTCCACTTT.

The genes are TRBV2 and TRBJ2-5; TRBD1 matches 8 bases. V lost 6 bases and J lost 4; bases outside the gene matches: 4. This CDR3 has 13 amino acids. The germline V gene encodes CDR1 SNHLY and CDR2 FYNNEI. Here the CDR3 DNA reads TGTGCCAGCAGCCAAGACAGGGGAGAGACCCAGTACTTC. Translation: CASSQDRGETQYF.

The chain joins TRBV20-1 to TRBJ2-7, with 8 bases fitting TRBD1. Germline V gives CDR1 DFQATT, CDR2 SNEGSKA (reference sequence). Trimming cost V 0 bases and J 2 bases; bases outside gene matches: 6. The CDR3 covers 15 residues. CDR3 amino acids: CSARDVGQVTYEQYF. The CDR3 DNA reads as TGCAGTGCTAGAGATGTGGGACAGGTGACCTACGAGCAGTACTTC.

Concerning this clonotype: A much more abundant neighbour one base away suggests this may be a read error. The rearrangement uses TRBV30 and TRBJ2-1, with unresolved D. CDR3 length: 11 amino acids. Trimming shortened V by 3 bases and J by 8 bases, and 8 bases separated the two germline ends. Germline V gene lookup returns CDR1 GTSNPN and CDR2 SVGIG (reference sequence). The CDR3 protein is CAWRGCDEQFF. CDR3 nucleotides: TGTGCCTGGAGGGGTTGCGATGAGCAGTTCTTC.

Written as DNA, the CDR3 is TGTGCCAGCAGACAAGGGGACAGTACCTACGAGCAGTACTTC. This gives the protein CASRQGDSTYEQYF. This chain links TRBV2 with TRBJ2-7; 7 positions agree with TRBD1. The CDR3 contains 14 residues. Germline V gene lookup returns CDR1 SNHLY and CDR2 FYNNEI. The J segment lost 2 bases and the V segment lost 6 bases, leaving 7 bases of the junction unmatched.

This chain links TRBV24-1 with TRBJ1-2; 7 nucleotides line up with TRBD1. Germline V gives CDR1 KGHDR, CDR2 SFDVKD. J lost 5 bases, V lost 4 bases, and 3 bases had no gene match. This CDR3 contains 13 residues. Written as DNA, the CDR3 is TGTGCCACCAGTGAACAGGGGAAATATGGCTACACCTTC. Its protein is CATSEQGKYGYTF.

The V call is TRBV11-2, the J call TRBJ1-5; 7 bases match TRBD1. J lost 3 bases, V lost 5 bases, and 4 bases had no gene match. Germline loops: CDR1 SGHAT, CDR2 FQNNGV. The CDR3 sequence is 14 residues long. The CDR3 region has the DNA TGTGCCAGCAGCCCCGGGACAGCCAATCAGCCCCAGCATTTT. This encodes CASSPGTANQPQHF.

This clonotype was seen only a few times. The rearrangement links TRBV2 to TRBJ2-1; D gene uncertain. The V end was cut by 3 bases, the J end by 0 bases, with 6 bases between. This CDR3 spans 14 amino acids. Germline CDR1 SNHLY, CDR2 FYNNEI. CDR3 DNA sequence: TGTGCCAGCAGTGATCTTAGCTCCTACAATGAGCAGTTCTTC. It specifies CASSDLSSYNEQFF. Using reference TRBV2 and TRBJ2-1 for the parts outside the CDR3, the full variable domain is EPEVTQTPSHQVTQMGQEVILRCVPISNHLYFYWYRQILGQKVEFLVSFYNNEISEKSEIFDDQFSVERPDGSNFTLKIRSTKLEDSAMYFCASSDLSSYNEQFFGPGTRLTVL.

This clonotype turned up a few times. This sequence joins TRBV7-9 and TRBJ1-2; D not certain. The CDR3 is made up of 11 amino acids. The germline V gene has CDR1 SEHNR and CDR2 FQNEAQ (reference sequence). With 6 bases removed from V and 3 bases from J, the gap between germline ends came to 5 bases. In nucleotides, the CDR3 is TGTGCCAGCAGTCGCGACTATGGCTACACCTTC. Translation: CASSRDYGYTF.

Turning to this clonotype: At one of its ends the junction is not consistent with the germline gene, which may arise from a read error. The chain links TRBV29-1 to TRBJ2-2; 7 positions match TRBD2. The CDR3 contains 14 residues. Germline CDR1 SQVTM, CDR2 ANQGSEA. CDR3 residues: CSVRLASNTGELLF. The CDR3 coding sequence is TGCAGCGTGCGACTAGCTTCAAATACCGGGGAGCTGCTTTTT.

The CDR3 DNA reads TGCGCCAGCAGTACAGAGGGCCCCCCCTACGAGCAGTACTTC. It translates to CASSTEGPPYEQYF. V usage is TRBV5-1 and J usage is TRBJ2-7; perhaps TRBD2 as D (5 bases). Germline V gene data show CDR1 as SGHRS and CDR2 as YFSETQ. Trimming took off 5 bases at V and 2 bases at J, with 14 bases between the two ends. CDR3 size: 14 residues.

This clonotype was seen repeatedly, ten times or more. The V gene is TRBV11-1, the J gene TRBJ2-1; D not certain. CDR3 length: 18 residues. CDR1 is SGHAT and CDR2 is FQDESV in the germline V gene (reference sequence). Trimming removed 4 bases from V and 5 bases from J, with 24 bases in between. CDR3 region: CASSSTHYPALLHNEQFF. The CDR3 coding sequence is TGTGCCAGCAGCTCCACCCACTATCCGGCCTTACTCCACAATGAGCAGTTCTTC.

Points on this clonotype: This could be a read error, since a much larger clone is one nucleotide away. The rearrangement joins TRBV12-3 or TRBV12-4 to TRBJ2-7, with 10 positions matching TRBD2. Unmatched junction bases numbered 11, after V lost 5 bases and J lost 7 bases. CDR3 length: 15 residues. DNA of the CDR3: TGTGCCAGCAGTCTTACTAGCGGGGCTCACAATGAGCAGTACTTC. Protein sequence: CASSLTSGAHNEQYF.

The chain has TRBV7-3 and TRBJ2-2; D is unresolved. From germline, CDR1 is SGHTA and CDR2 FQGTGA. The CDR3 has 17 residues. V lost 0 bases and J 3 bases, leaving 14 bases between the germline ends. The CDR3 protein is CASSLTERRPDTGELFF. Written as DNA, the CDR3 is TGTGCCAGCAGCTTAACGGAGAGGAGACCGGACACCGGGGAGCTGTTTTTT.

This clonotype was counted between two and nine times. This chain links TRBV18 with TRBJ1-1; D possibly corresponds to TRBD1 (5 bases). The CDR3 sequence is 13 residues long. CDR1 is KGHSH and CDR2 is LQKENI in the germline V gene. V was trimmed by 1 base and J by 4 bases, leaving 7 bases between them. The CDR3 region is CASSPRQFTEAFF. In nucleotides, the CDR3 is TGTGCCAGCTCACCACGACAGTTCACTGAAGCTTTCTTT.

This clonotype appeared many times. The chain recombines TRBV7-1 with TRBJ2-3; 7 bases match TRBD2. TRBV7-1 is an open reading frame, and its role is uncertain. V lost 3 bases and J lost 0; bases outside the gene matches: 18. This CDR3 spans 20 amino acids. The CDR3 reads CASSSGRGRGFPLSTDTQYF. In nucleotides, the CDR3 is TGTGCCAGCAGCTCCGGGAGAGGGAGGGGCTTCCCCCTTAGCACAGATACGCAGTATTTT.

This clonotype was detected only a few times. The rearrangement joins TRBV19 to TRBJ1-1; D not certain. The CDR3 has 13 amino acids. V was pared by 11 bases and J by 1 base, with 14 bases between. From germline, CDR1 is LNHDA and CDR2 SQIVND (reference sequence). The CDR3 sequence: CAPVGGWNTEAFF. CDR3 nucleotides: TGTGCCCCCGTAGGTGGGTGGAACACTGAAGCTTTCTTT.

The CDR3 DNA reads as TGTGCCAGCAGACCTACGGGGGGAGGAGAGACCCAGTACTTC. It translates to CASRPTGGGETQYF. This chain joins TRBV6-5 and TRBJ2-5; 7 bases line up with TRBD2. Germline CDR1 is MNHEY and CDR2 is SVGAGI. The CDR3 length is 14 residues. V shed 6 bases, J shed 4 bases, and the junction held 8 bases outside the gene matches.

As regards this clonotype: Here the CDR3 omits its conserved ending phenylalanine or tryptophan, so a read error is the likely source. CDR3 nucleotide sequence: TGTGCTAGCAGCTTAAACCTTTTCGGGACAGGGGAAGGGGATACGCAGTATTCT. This codes for CASSLNLFGTGEGDTQYS. The chain joins TRBV7-6 to TRBJ2-3; 10 nucleotides line up with TRBD1. Germline loops: CDR1 SGHVS, CDR2 FNYEAQ. The CDR3 length is 18 residues.

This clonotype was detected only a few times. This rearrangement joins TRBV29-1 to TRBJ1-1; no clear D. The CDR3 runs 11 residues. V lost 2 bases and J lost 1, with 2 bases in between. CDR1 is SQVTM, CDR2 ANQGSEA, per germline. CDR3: CSVESNTEAFF. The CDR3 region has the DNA TGCAGCGTTGAATCGAACACTGAAGCTTTCTTT.

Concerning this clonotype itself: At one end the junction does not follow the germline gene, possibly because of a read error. The CDR3 region is CASSQAGANTETQYF. The CDR3 DNA reads TGCGCCAGCAGCCAAGCCGGAGCTAACACAGAGACGCAGTATTTT. The rearrangement uses TRBV4-1 and TRBJ2-3; no firm D call. CDR1 is MGHRA, CDR2 YSYEKL, per germline. CDR3 length equals 15 residues.

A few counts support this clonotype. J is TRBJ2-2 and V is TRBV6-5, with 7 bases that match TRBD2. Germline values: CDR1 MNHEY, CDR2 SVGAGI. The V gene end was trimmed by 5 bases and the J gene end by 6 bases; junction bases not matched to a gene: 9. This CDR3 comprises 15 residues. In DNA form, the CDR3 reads TGTGCCAGCAGTAACCGGGACTATATCCCCGGGGAGCTGTTTTTT. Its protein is CASSNRDYIPGELFF.